What follows are 15 T cell receptor beta chains derived from one specimen sequenced in a study of blood T cells in healthy people across ages. Alongside a J-beta primer mix, a sample-barcoded 5' primer served in a second PCR lasting 7 to 11 cycles. One entry per CDR3 protein, called by TCRdb with MiXCR from the 5' RACE reads. This table has hundreds of thousands of distinct CDR3 sequences, about a third appearing once. The sample comprised blood. These receptors came from a woman aged 80 or older in good health.

Comments on this clonotype: The junction shows a germline mismatch at one end, possibly a read error. The rearrangement uses TRBV12-3 or TRBV12-4 and TRBJ2-3, with a possible D match to TRBD2 (6 bases). This CDR3 spans 16 amino acids. This chain's CDR3 is CASSRRLEMGTDTEYF. In DNA form, the CDR3 reads TGTGCCAGCAGTCGCCGACTAGAGATGGGCACAGATACGGAGTATTTT.

As to this clonotype: A much larger clone differs by one base, so this may be a read error. This chain uses TRBV5-1 with TRBJ2-1; D uncertain. This CDR3 is built from 11 residues. The V gene lost 0 bases and the J gene lost 11 bases, with 6 bases spanning the gap. The V gene's germline CDR1 is SGHRS and CDR2 YFSETQ. CDR3 coding DNA: TGCGCCAGCAGCTTGGAGGGTAAGCAGTTCTTC. Amino acids: CASSLEGKQFF.

At least ten counts were recorded for this clonotype. The chain employs TRBV6-1 and TRBJ1-1; D not resolved. V lost 8 bases, J lost 0 bases, and 16 bases lay in between. CDR3 length: 15 residues. Per germline, CDR1 MNHNS and CDR2 SASEGT. The CDR3 region is CASLKPTTLNTEAFF. For the CDR3, the DNA is TGTGCCAGCCTCAAACCGACGACTTTGAACACTGAAGCTTTCTTT.

This clonotype was observed at least ten times. This chain connects TRBV19 to TRBJ2-3; either TRBD1 or TRBD2 may supply D (5 bases each). The V gene's germline CDR1 is LNHDA and CDR2 SQIVND (reference sequence). V shed 9 bases and J shed 2 bases, with 15 bases lying between them. The CDR3 loop spans 14 amino acids. CDR3 bases: TGTGCCAGCGAACCGGGACGGAACACAGATACGCAGTATTTT. Its translation is CASEPGRNTDTQYF. Full variable domain (missing parts from reference TRBV19 and TRBJ2-3): DGGITQSPKYLFRKEGQNVTLSCEQNLNHDAMYWYRQDPGQGLRLIYYSQIVNDFQKGDIAEGYSVSREKKESFPLTVTSAQKNPTAFYLCASEPGRNTDTQYFGPGTRLTVL.

CDR3 sequence reads: CASGPRRDTEAFF. The CDR3 bases are TGTGCCAGCGGACCTAGGAGGGACACTGAAGCTTTCTTT. The chain carries TRBV27 and TRBJ1-1, with D unclear. V was shortened by 8 bases and J by 3 bases, with 13 bases between the two germline ends. This CDR3 has 13 residues. Germline lookup yields CDR1 MNHEY and CDR2 SMNVEV (reference sequence).

The rearrangement links TRBV20-1 to TRBJ1-2, with D uncertain. Trimming shortened V by 6 bases and J by 8 bases, and 16 bases separated the two germline ends. Germline CDR1 is DFQATT and CDR2 is SNEGSKA (reference sequence). The CDR3 has 12 residues. This CDR3 reads CSAYNMVGGYTF. The CDR3 DNA is TGCAGTGCCTACAACATGGTAGGGGGCTACACCTTC.

The chain has TRBV7-2 and TRBJ2-1; 15 positions match TRBD2. The CDR3 runs 17 residues. In germline, CDR1 is SGHTA, CDR2 FQGNSA. Trimming took 0 bases from V and 7 from J; bases not matched to a gene: 4. Here the CDR3 reads CASSLAGTSGGQNEQFF. CDR3 nucleotide sequence: TGTGCCAGCAGCTTAGCCGGGACTAGCGGGGGGCAAAATGAGCAGTTCTTC.

Only one count was recorded for this clonotype. Compared with germline, one end of the junction differs, possibly owing to a read error. This chain uses TRBV11-2 with TRBJ2-3, with D tentatively TRBD1 or TRBD2 (6 bases each). This CDR3 has 15 amino acids. Germline V gene sequence: CDR1 SGHAT, CDR2 FQNNGV. CDR3: CASTLVGGGTGTQYF. The DNA of the CDR3 is TGTGCCAGCACCCTCGTAGGGGGAGGCACAGGTACGCAGTATTTT.

This clonotype was seen a few times. The chain joins TRBV19 to TRBJ1-1; TRBD1 is a possible D gene (6 bases). Trimming took off 9 bases at V and 1 base at J, with 18 bases between the two ends. The CDR3 length is 15 residues. CDR1 LNHDA and CDR2 SQIVND come from the germline V gene (reference sequence). CDR3 DNA sequence: TGTGCCAGCCGTATTGGGCGGGGGGCGAACACTGAAGCTTTCTTT. Translation: CASRIGRGANTEAFF.

About this clonotype: One junction end does not reproduce the germline sequence, and a read error may be involved. The chain joins TRBV5-1 to TRBJ2-6; 9 bases align to TRBD1. Germline CDR1 and CDR2: SGHRS and YFSETQ. This CDR3 is built from 17 residues. The CDR3 reads CASSLAGTGSGANVRTF. In DNA form, the CDR3 reads TGCGCCAGCAGCTTGGCCGGGACAGGGTCTGGGGCCAACGTCCGGACTTTC.

V gene TRBV20-1 combines with J gene TRBJ2-7; no firm D call. With the DNA end fitting TRBJ2-5 better, the J assignment may be wrong. The CDR3 extends over 13 amino acids. CDR1 DFQATT and CDR2 SNEGSKA come from the germline V gene (reference sequence). CDR3 DNA sequence: TGCAGTGCTAGCCTGGTCGGTCAAGAGACCCAGTACTTC. Amino acid sequence: CSASLVGQETQYF.

This clonotype was recorded only once. One junction end does not reproduce the germline sequence, and a read error may be involved. The V gene is TRBV4-1, the J gene TRBJ1-6; D uncertain. The CDR3 spans 15 residues. Per germline, CDR1 MGHRA and CDR2 YSYEKL. CDR3 in DNA: TGCGCCGGCAGCCAAGATGAGGGATTTAATTCACCCCTCCACTTT. It codes for CAGSQDEGFNSPLHF.

Notes on this clonotype: This may be a read error: a much more frequent sequence differs by one nucleotide. Here the CDR3 reads CASSFAQDAYGYTF. In nucleotides, the CDR3 is TGTGCCAGCAGCTTCGCACAGGATGCCTATGGCTACACCTTC. The chain combines TRBV5-6 with TRBJ1-2, with D perhaps matching TRBD1 (5 bases). This CDR3 region has 14 residues. CDR1 is SGHDT, CDR2 YYEEEE, per germline. The V end lost 2 bases, the J end lost 4 bases, and 12 bases lay between the germline ends.

This clonotype has at least ten counts. V usage is TRBV5-1 and J usage is TRBJ1-6, with a weak D call TRBD1 (5 bases). Trimming removed 4 bases at V and 6 bases at J, with 14 bases between. CDR1 SGHRS and CDR2 YFSETQ come from the germline V gene. The CDR3 is 15 residues long. The CDR3 protein is CASSLGTAGNSPLHF. The CDR3 nucleotides read TGCGCCAGCAGCCTTGGGACCGCCGGTAATTCACCCCTCCACTTT.

On this clonotype itself: A much larger clonotype is one base distant, so this may be a read error. The V and J genes are TRBV5-4 and TRBJ2-5, with TRBD2 as a possible D gene (5 bases). Gene TRBJ2-7 matches the end of the DNA better, so the J call may be wrong. There are 13 residues in the CDR3. Germline assignment: CDR1 SGHNT and CDR2 YYREEE (reference sequence). CDR3: CASSLDSDREQYF. CDR3 in DNA: TGTGCCAGCAGCTTGGATAGCGACCGCGAGCAGTACTTC.